A single sample gave rise to the 30 T cell receptor beta chains below, sequenced in a study of T cells in Graves' hyperthyroidism and ophthalmopathy. Amplified TCR beta CDR3 regions came from RNA transcripts. With the HTBI primer set, the TCR CDR3 went through a first round of RT-PCR. TCRdb processed the multiplex PCR reads anew with MiXCR; each CDR3 protein has one entry. Altogether more than 500,000 distinct CDR3 sequences are present, around 43% being singletons, with the ten largest covering 44%. Sequencing was carried out using peripheral blood or thyroid tissue (not recorded which). Receptors originate from an adult woman with Graves' disease, either hyperthyroidism or ophthalmopathy (not recorded which).

This clonotype has just a few counts. The chain combines TRBV7-2 with TRBJ2-2, with 7 bases matching TRBD2. Germline CDR1 and CDR2: SGHTA and FQGNSA. After removal of 2 bases from V and 6 bases from J, the junction contained 12 bases not matched to a gene. The CDR3 runs 17 residues. The CDR3 here is CASSLFRRGRGAGELFF. The CDR3 nucleotides read TGTGCCAGCAGCTTATTTAGACGCGGGAGAGGTGCCGGGGAGCTGTTTTTT.

The rearrangement joins TRBV20-1 to TRBJ1-5; TRBD1 might be the D (5 bases). CDR3 length equals 15 residues. The V end was cut by 0 bases, the J end by 10 bases, with 19 bases between. Per the germline V gene, CDR1 is DFQATT and CDR2 is SNEGSKA (reference sequence). The CDR3 sequence: CSARERGRATKPQHF. The CDR3 DNA sequence: TGCAGTGCTAGAGAAAGGGGCAGGGCGACGAAACCCCAGCATTTT.

The CDR3 DNA reads TGTGCCAGCAGTGAGGGACAGGGGGCGCATGGCTACACCTTC. Amino acid sequence: CASSEGQGAHGYTF. This sequence joins TRBV7-2 and TRBJ1-2; 12 bases fit TRBD1. V gave up 6 bases and J gave up 6 bases; unmatched junction bases: 5. Germline V CDR1 and CDR2: SGHTA, FQGNSA. There are 14 residues in the CDR3.

CDR3 protein: CSPQDSSSYNEQYF. The CDR3 region has the DNA TGCAGTCCCCAGGACTCGAGCTCCTACAATGAGCAGTACTTC. This chain links TRBV20-1 with TRBJ2-7; a possible D gene is TRBD2 (5 bases). The germline V gene encodes CDR1 DFQATT and CDR2 SNEGSKA (reference sequence). With 8 bases removed from V and 7 bases from J, the gap between germline ends came to 24 bases. The CDR3 totals 14 residues.

This clonotype appeared many times. The rearrangement uses TRBV12-3 or TRBV12-4 and TRBJ1-5; D gene ambiguous. The CDR3 loop spans 14 amino acids. Trimming took 3 bases from V and 6 from J, leaving 12 bases between them. DNA of the CDR3: TGTGCCAGCAGTTTTGGGCAGGCCGCTCAGCCCCAGCATTTT. This translates into CASSFGQAAQPQHF.

DNA for the CDR3: TGTGCCAGCAGTGTGACAGGGGAAGTGGGGGAGCAGTACTTC. As protein: CASSVTGEVGEQYF. This sequence joins TRBV7-9 and TRBJ2-7; 8 bases line up with TRBD1. CDR3 length: 14 amino acids. Germline V gene lookup returns CDR1 SEHNR and CDR2 FQNEAQ (reference sequence). The V segment lost 6 bases and the J segment 7 bases; nucleotides outside the gene matches: 11.

The chain is built from TRBV20-1 and TRBJ2-7, with no clear D. Trimming took off 1 base at V and 2 bases at J, with 6 bases between the two ends. CDR1 is DFQATT, CDR2 SNEGSKA, per germline (reference sequence). The CDR3 contains 12 residues. CDR3 DNA sequence: TGCAGTGCTAGAGCCAGGACCTACGAGCAGTACTTC. It yields the protein CSARARTYEQYF.

V gene TRBV7-9 combines with J gene TRBJ1-1, with D possibly TRBD1 on 5 matching bases. Trimming removed 2 bases from V and 12 bases from J, with 31 bases in between. CDR1 SEHNR and CDR2 FQNEAQ come from the germline V gene (reference sequence). CDR3 length equals 18 residues. The CDR3 protein is CASSLWSGRASGANGTFF. The CDR3, as DNA: TGTGCCAGCAGCTTATGGTCAGGGAGAGCCTCTGGGGCCAATGGGACTTTCTTT. The full variable domain, rest sourced from reference TRBV7-9 and TRBJ1-1, is DTGVSQNPRHKITKRGQNVTFRCDPISEHNRLYWYRQTLGQGPEFLTYFQNEAQLEKSRLLSDRFSAERPKGSFSTLEIQRTEQGDSAMYLCASSLWSGRASGANGTFFGQGTRLTVV.

In this sample, this clonotype turned up once. This CDR3 is CASSSLPEQFF. The CDR3 nucleotides are TGTGCCAGCAGCTCTCTTCCAGAGCAGTTCTTC. V and J are TRBV7-9 and TRBJ2-7; D is uncertain. Matching the DNA end better, TRBJ2-1 makes the J call doubtful. The CDR3 contains 11 residues. Germline V gene data show CDR1 as SEHNR and CDR2 as FQNEAQ (reference sequence).

V and J are TRBV7-8 and TRBJ1-5; D may be TRBD1 (6 bases). V lost 5 bases and J 0 bases, leaving 14 bases between the germline ends. Germline CDR1 reads SGHVS; CDR2 reads FQNEAQ. This CDR3 has 16 residues. For the CDR3, the DNA is TGTGCCAGCAGCATCACAAGGACAGATAGCAATCAGCCCCAGCATTTT. Protein sequence: CASSITRTDSNQPQHF. Combining the CDR3 with reference TRBV7-8 and TRBJ1-5 gives the whole variable domain GAGVSQSPRYKVAKRGQDVALRCDPISGHVSLFWYQQALGQGPEFLTYFQNEAQLDKSGLPSDRFFAERPEGSVSTLKIQRTQQEDSAVYLCASSITRTDSNQPQHFGDGTRLSIL.

V is TRBV7-9 and J is TRBJ1-2; D not certain. The germline V and J ends were trimmed by 2 bases and 6 bases, with 4 bases remaining between them. The CDR3 runs to 11 residues. Germline CDR1 SEHNR, CDR2 FQNEAQ (reference sequence). CDR3 residues: CASSLSDGYTF. The CDR3 nucleotides read TGTGCCAGCAGCTTATCGGATGGCTACACCTTC. Combining the CDR3 with reference TRBV7-9 and TRBJ1-2 gives the whole variable domain DTGVSQNPRHKITKRGQNVTFRCDPISEHNRLYWYRQTLGQGPEFLTYFQNEAQLEKSRLLSDRFSAERPKGSFSTLEIQRTEQGDSAMYLCASSLSDGYTFGSGTRLTVV.

A remark on this clonotype: Just one base apart from a much larger clone, this may be a read error. The chain has TRBV20-1 and TRBJ1-1; 10 bases are shared with TRBD1. The trim removed 7 bases at V and 5 bases at J, leaving 13 bases unmatched. Germline V CDR1 and CDR2: DFQATT, SNEGSKA (reference sequence). The CDR3 covers 15 residues. The CDR3, as DNA: TGCAGTGTTCCTTCGACAGGGGGCGGGGGGACTGAAGCTTTCTTT. It specifies CSVPSTGGGGTEAFF.

This clonotype was detected ten times or more. The V gene is TRBV6-1, the J gene TRBJ1-4; tentative D call: TRBD1 (5 bases). The CDR3 contains 15 residues. The germline gives CDR1 MNHNS, CDR2 SASEGT. V gave up 0 bases and J gave up 8 bases, with 13 bases separating them. The DNA for the CDR3 is TGTGCCAGCAGTGAAGCCCCAGGGCCGTACGAAAAACTGTTTTTT. This sequence encodes CASSEAPGPYEKLFF.

This clonotype has ten or more counts. This CDR3 is CAISGDGSYEQYF. The DNA for the CDR3 is TGTGCCATCAGTGGAGACGGGTCCTACGAGCAGTACTTC. The gene calls are TRBV10-3 and TRBJ2-7; the D is unclear. The germline V gene encodes CDR1 ENHRY and CDR2 SYGVKD. V lost 4 bases to trimming and J lost 1 base, with 8 bases between them. The CDR3 runs to 13 residues.

There are many counts of this clonotype. The rearrangement uses TRBV7-2 and TRBJ2-2; the match to TRBD2 covers 12 bases. The CDR3 totals 17 residues. Germline V gene data show CDR1 as SGHTA and CDR2 as FQGNSA. Unmatched junction bases numbered 4, after V lost 2 bases and J lost 3 bases. CDR3 sequence (DNA): TGTGCCAGCAGCTTAAGTGGACTAGCGGGACACACCGGGGAGCTGTTTTTT. It is translated as CASSLSGLAGHTGELFF.

The chain couples TRBV29-1 to TRBJ2-5; D might be TRBD2 (6 bases). This CDR3 is built from 15 residues. CDR1 SQVTM and CDR2 ANQGSEA come from the germline V gene. Trimming pared 6 bases from V and 2 bases from J, leaving 19 bases between. DNA of the CDR3: TGCAGCGTCGACGGGTTACGGGGGAAGCAAGAGACCCAGTACTTC. Translation: CSVDGLRGKQETQYF.

In this sample, this clonotype turned up a few times. CDR3 in amino acids: CASSQSEFNAGELFF. The CDR3 coding sequence is TGCGCCAGCAGCCAGAGTGAATTCAACGCCGGGGAGCTGTTTTTT. The chain combines TRBV4-3 with TRBJ2-2, with D unresolved. The length of the CDR3 is 15 residues. The V gene's germline CDR1 is LGHNA and CDR2 YSLEER. Trimming pared 3 bases from V and 6 bases from J, leaving 14 bases between.

This clonotype was recorded at least ten times. The chain joins TRBV29-1 to TRBJ2-6; D is undetermined. V lost 3 bases and J lost 3, with 3 bases in between. Germline CDR1 and CDR2: SQVTM and ANQGSEA. CDR3 length equals 12 residues. CDR3 DNA: TGCAGCGTTGATAGTGGGGCCAACGTCCTGACTTTC. Its protein product is CSVDSGANVLTF.

The genes are TRBV13 and TRBJ2-5, with D maybe TRBD2 (6 bases). The germline CDR1 and CDR2 sequences are PRHDT and FYEKMQ (reference sequence). The CDR3 consists of 14 residues. Trimming took off 4 bases at V and 6 bases at J, with 15 bases between the two ends. Here the CDR3 reads CASSSWGDAKTQYF. The CDR3 DNA sequence: TGTGCCAGCAGCTCATGGGGGGACGCCAAGACCCAGTACTTC.

The genes are TRBV4-2 and TRBJ2-7; 14 positions agree with TRBD2. Germline V gene lookup returns CDR1 LGHNA and CDR2 YNFKEQ. The CDR3 has 16 residues. J gave up 12 bases and V 0 bases, and 10 bases lay outside the gene matches. Here the CDR3 DNA reads TGTGCCAGCAGCCAAGAGTCCCCGGGACTAGCGGGAGTGCTGTACTTC. This gives the protein CASSQESPGLAGVLYF.

This rearrangement joins TRBV6-4 to TRBJ1-6; no firm D call. V shed 1 base and J shed 3 bases, with 13 bases lying between them. The CDR3 is made up of 17 amino acids. Germline V gene lookup returns CDR1 MRHNA and CDR2 SNTAGT. CDR3 nucleotide sequence: TGTGCCAGCAGTGACTTTTCCGGGCAGCTCTATAATTCACCCCTCCACTTT. As protein: CASSDFSGQLYNSPLHF.

With regard to this clonotype: A much larger clone differs from this one at a single base, so this may be a read error. The missing conserved phenylalanine or tryptophan at the end of this CDR3 makes a read error likely. The rearrangement links TRBV4-3 to TRBJ1-6; no clear D. This CDR3 spans 17 amino acids. V gave up 2 bases and J gave up 9 bases, with 20 bases separating them. The germline CDR1 and CDR2 sequences are LGHNA and YSLEER. The CDR3 is CASSQLAISSAGSPLHL. CDR3 bases: TGCGCCAGCAGCCAACTGGCGATTAGTTCGGCAGGTTCACCCCTCCACCTT.

The rearrangement links TRBV2 to TRBJ1-2; possible D gene TRBD1, 6 bases. V gave up 4 bases and J gave up 6 bases, with 12 bases separating them. In germline, CDR1 is SNHLY, CDR2 FYNNEI. This CDR3 has 13 amino acids. The CDR3 region has the DNA TGTGCCAGCAGTGGGGGGGCTGGCGATGGCTACACCTTC. Encoded protein: CASSGGAGDGYTF.

Ten or more counts support this clonotype. This chain links TRBV30 with TRBJ1-2; the D is unclear. The CDR3 contains 10 residues. Trimming removed 7 bases at V and 2 bases at J, with 5 bases between. Per germline, CDR1 GTSNPN and CDR2 SVGIG (reference sequence). The CDR3 DNA reads TGTGCCTCCGGGAACTATGGCTACACCTTC. Translation gives CASGNYGYTF.

The chain couples TRBV7-9 to TRBJ1-2; no definite D call. This CDR3 spans 14 amino acids. Trimming cost V 5 bases and J 6 bases, with 16 bases left between them. CDR1 is SEHNR and CDR2 is FQNEAQ in the germline V gene (reference sequence). For the CDR3, the DNA is TGTGCCAGCAGCACGCGGACCTTCGGGGATGGCTACACCTTC. This codes for CASSTRTFGDGYTF.

This clonotype occurred many times. The V call is TRBV10-3, the J call TRBJ2-7; 10 positions agree with TRBD2. Germline-derived CDR1 and CDR2 are ENHRY and SYGVKD. V shed 3 bases, J shed 4 bases, and the junction held 6 bases outside the gene matches. There are 15 residues in the CDR3. CDR3 amino acids: CAISEILAGEYEQYF. In DNA form, the CDR3 reads TGTGCCATCAGTGAAATTCTAGCGGGAGAGTACGAGCAGTACTTC.

This clonotype was detected many times. The CDR3 region is CASSLGGPSSYEQYF. The CDR3 DNA reads TGTGCCAGCAGTCTCGGAGGACCAAGCTCCTACGAGCAGTACTTC. The chain employs TRBV25-1 and TRBJ2-7, with D maybe TRBD2 (5 bases). Per germline, CDR1 MGHDK and CDR2 SYGVNS. This CDR3 comprises 15 residues. V lost 5 bases to trimming and J lost 0 bases, with 14 bases between them.

This clonotype has ten or more counts. The chain has TRBV10-3 and TRBJ2-5; 11 positions match TRBD1. This CDR3 comprises 16 residues. Germline loops: CDR1 ENHRY, CDR2 SYGVKD. The junction had 6 bases not matched to a gene; V was cut back by 3 bases and J by 3 bases. The CDR3 spells CAISDRDRGLEETQYF. CDR3 in DNA: TGTGCCATCAGTGACCGGGACAGGGGGTTAGAAGAGACCCAGTACTTC.

The chain links TRBV15 to TRBJ1-2; D might be TRBD1 (5 bases). This CDR3 has 13 residues. The germline gives CDR1 LNHNV, CDR2 YYDKDF (reference sequence). V was shortened by 8 bases and J by 6 bases, with 16 bases between the two germline ends. The CDR3, as DNA: TGTGCCACCTCTGGGGACGTCACGGATGGCTACACCTTC. Amino acid sequence: CATSGDVTDGYTF. The full variable domain, in which reference TRBV15 and TRBJ1-2 provide the parts outside the CDR3, is DAMVIQNPRYQVTQFGKPVTLSCSQTLNHNVMYWYQQKSSQAPKLLFHYYDKDFNNEADTPDNFQSRRPNTSFCFLDIRSPGLGDTAMYLCATSGDVTDGYTFGSGTRLTVV.

This clonotype has a count of ten or more. The chain is built from TRBV5-8 and TRBJ1-5; possible D gene TRBD1, 6 bases. The CDR3 loop spans 15 amino acids. Germline CDR1 and CDR2: SGHTS and YDEGEE. The V and J ends lost 0 bases and 11 bases respectively, with 18 bases between them. For the CDR3, the DNA is TGTGCCAGCAGCTTGGTACTAGCGGGACAAGAGACCCAGCATTTT. Protein: CASSLVLAGQETQHF. The full variable domain, rest sourced from reference TRBV5-8 and TRBJ1-5, is EAGVTQSPTHLIKTRGQQATLRCSPISGHTSVYWYQQALGLGLQFLLWYDEGEERNRGNFPPRFSGRQFPNYSSELNVNALELEDSALYLCASSLVLAGQETQHFGDGTRLSIL.